Included here is one T cell receptor (beta chain) sequence, with context. Its cognate antigen is unknown. The sorted Tregs were CD4+CD25+CD127-/low cells. Study-level results: The TCR gene usage of tumor memory CD4+ T cells clustered together with blood and lymph node memory CD4+ cells and with lymph node naive CD4+ cells.

Trimming took off 2 bases at V and 8 bases at J, with 10 bases between the two ends. The germline V gene encodes CDR1 SGHRS and CDR2 YFSETQ. The CDR3 sequence is 13 residues long. TCRdb re-called the 5' RACE reads through MiXCR, storing one row per CDR3 protein. This sample has 8,600 or so distinct CDR3 sequences, with approximately 50% found just once. This chain links TRBV5-1 with TRBJ2-2; D remains unclear. Sequenced material: Tregs sorted from a lymph node. The TCR originated in a female donor with breast cancer. CDR3 DNA: TGCGCCAGCAGCTTAGGTGACTCGGGGGAGCTGTTTTTT. Translation gives CASSLGDSGELFF.